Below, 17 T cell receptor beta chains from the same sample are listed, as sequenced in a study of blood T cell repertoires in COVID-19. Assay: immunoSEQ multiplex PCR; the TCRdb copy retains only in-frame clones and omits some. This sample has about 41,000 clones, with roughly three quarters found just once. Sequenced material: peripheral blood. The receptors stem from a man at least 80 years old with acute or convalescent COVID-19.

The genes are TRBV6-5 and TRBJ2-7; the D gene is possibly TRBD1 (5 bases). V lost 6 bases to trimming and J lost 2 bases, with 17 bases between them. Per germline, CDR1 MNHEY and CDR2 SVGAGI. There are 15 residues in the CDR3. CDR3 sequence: CASRDTSEGPYEQYF. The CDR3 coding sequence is TGTGCCAGCAGGGACACGTCCGAAGGCCCCTACGAGCAGTACTTC.

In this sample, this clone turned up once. This chain's CDR3 is CASSVRDNHEQYF. CDR3 sequence (DNA): TGTGCCAGCAGCGTCCGGGACAACCACGAGCAGTACTTC. J is TRBJ2-7 and V is TRBV5-6; possible D gene TRBD1, 6 bases. V lost 4 bases to trimming and J lost 5 bases, with 13 bases between them. This CDR3 region has 13 residues. In germline, CDR1 is SGHDT, CDR2 YYEEEE.

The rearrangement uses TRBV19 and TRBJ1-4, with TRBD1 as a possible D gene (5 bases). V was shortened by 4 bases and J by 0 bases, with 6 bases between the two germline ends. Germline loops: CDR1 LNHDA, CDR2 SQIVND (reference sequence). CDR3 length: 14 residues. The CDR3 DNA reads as TGTGCCAGTAGTAGGGGGGCAACTAATGAAAAACTGTTTTTT. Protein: CASSRGATNEKLFF. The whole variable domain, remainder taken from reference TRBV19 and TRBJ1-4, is DGGITQSPKYLFRKEGQNVTLSCEQNLNHDAMYWYRQDPGQGLRLIYYSQIVNDFQKGDIAEGYSVSREKKESFPLTVTSAQKNPTAFYLCASSRGATNEKLFFGSGTQLSVL.

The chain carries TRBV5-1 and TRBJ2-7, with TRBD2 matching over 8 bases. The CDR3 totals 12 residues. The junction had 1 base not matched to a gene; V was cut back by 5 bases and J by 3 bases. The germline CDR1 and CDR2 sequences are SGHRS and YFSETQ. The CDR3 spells CASRREDYEQYF. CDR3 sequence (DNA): TGCGCCAGCAGGCGGGAGGACTACGAGCAGTACTTC.

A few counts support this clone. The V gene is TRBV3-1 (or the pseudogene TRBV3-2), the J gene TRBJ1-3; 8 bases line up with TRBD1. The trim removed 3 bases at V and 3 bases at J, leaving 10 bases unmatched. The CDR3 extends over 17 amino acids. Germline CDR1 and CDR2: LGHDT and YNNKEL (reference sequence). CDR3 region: CASSHPPWDRSGNTIYF. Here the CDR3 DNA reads TGTGCCAGCAGCCATCCCCCATGGGACAGGAGTGGAAACACCATATATTTT.

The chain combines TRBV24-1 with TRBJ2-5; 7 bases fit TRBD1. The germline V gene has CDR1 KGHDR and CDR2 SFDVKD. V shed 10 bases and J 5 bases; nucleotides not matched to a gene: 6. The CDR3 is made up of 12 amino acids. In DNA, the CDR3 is TGTGCCACAGGGACAGACCTCGAGACCCAGTACTTC. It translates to CATGTDLETQYF.

CDR3: CASSSPHASTEAFF. CDR3 sequence (DNA): TGTGCCAGCAGTTCCCCACACGCTTCTACTGAAGCTTTCTTT. The rearrangement uses TRBV28 and TRBJ1-1; D is unresolved. The CDR3 loop spans 14 amino acids. Between the trimmed V and J ends, which lost 4 bases and 5 bases, there was a span of 14 bases. The germline gives CDR1 MDHEN, CDR2 SYDVKM.

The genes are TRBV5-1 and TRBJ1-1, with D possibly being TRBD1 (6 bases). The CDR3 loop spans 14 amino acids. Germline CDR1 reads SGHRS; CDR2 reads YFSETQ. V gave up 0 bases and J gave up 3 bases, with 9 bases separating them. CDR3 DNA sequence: TGCGCCAGCAGCTTGGTACAGGGTGACACTGAAGCTTTCTTT. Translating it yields CASSLVQGDTEAFF.

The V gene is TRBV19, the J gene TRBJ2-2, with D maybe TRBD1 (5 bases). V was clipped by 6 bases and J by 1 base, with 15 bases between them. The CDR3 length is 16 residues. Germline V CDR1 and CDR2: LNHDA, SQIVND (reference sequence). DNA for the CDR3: TGTGCCAGTAGGGTGACAGCCCGCCTGAACACCGGGGAGCTGTTTTTT. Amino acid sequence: CASRVTARLNTGELFF.

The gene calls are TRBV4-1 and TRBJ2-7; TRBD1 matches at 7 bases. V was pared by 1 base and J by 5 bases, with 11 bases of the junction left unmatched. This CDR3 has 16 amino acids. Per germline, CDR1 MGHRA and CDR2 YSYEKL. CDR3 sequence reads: CASSQVLSGGSNEQYF. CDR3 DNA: TGCGCCAGCAGCCAAGTTCTCTCAGGGGGTAGTAACGAGCAGTACTTC.

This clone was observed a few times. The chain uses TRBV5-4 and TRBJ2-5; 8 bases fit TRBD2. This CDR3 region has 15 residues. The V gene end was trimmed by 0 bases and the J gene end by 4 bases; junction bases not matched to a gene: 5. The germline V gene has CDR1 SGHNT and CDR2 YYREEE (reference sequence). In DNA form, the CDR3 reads TGTGCCAGCAGCTTGGGGTTAGCGGGGTCAGAGACCCAGTACTTC. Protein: CASSLGLAGSETQYF.

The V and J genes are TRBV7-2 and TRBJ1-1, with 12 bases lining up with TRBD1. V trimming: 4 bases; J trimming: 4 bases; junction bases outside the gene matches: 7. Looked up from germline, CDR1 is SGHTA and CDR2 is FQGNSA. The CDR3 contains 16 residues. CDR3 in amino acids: CASSSPGQGATTEAFF. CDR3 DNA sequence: TGTGCCAGCAGCTCACCGGGACAGGGGGCGACCACTGAAGCTTTCTTT.

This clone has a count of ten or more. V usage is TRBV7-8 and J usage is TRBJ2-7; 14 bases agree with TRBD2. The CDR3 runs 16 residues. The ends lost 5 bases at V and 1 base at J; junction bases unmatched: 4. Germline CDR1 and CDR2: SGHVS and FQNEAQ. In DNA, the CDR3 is TGTGCCAGCAGCCCTGGGACTAGCGGGGGTTCCTACGAGCAGTACTTC. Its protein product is CASSPGTSGGSYEQYF. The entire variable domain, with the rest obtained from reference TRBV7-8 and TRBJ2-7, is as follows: GAGVSQSPRYKVAKRGQDVALRCDPISGHVSLFWYQQALGQGPEFLTYFQNEAQLDKSGLPSDRFFAERPEGSVSTLKIQRTQQEDSAVYLCASSPGTSGGSYEQYFGPGTRLTVT.

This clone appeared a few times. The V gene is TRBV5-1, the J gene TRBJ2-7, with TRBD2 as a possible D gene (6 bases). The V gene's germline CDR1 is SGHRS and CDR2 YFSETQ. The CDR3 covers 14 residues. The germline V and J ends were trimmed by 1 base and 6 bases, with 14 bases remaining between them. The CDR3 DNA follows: TGCGCCAGCAGCTTGTTGGAGGGCCGTACCGAGCAGTACTTC. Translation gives CASSLLEGRTEQYF.

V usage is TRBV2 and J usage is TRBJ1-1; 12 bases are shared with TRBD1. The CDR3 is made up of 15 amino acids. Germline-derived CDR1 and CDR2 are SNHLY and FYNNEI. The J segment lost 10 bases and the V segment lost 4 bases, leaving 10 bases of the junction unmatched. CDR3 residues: CASSVRGQGAGGAFF. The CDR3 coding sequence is TGTGCCAGCAGTGTTCGGGGACAGGGGGCGGGGGGAGCTTTCTTT.

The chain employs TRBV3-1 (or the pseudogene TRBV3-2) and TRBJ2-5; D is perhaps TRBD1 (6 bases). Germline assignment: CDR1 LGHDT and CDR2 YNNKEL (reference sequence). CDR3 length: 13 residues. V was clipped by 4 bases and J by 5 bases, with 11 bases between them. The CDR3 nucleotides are TGTGCCAGCAGCCCTTGGCAGGGGGAGACCCAGTACTTC. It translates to CASSPWQGETQYF.

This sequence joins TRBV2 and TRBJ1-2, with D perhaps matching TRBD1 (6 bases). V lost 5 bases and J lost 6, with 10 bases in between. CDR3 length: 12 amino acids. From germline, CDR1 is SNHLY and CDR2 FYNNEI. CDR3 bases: TGTGCCAGCAGTAAAAACAGGGATGGCTACACCTTC. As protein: CASSKNRDGYTF.